This TCR beta chain stems from a study of CD8 T cells in Susac syndrome. V shed 6 bases, J shed 3 bases, and the junction held 4 bases outside the gene matches. Germline CDR1 and CDR2: MNHNS and SASEGT. The CDR3 is made up of 13 amino acids. This clonotype was found a few times. CD8+ and CD4+ T cells from blood underwent TCR beta sequencing, which was carried out in a high-throughput format. When the RNA was reverse transcribed, random hexamers were used with an input of roughly 0.5 to 1 ug. The immunoSEQ assay covered 54 Vbeta and 13 Jbeta segments for CDR3. From the immunoSEQ multiplex PCR reads, TCRdb called clonotypes with MiXCR, one entry per CDR3 protein. The data show around 140,000 distinct CDR3 sequences, 90% to 95% seen once.

The V gene is TRBV6-1, the J gene TRBJ1-2, with 7 bases aligning to TRBD1. This TCR came from a human donor with multiple sclerosis. The specimen sequenced was CD4+ T cells from PBMCs. The CDR3 DNA is TGTGCCAGCAGGAGACAGGGTGACTATGGCTACACCTTC. Protein product: CASRRQGDYGYTF.